This T cell receptor (beta chain) was captured by sequencing in a study of relationships among human T cell subsets. The CDR3 sequence is 16 residues long. Only one count was recorded for this clonotype. From mRNA, alpha and beta CDR3 regions were amplified using semiquantitative ARM-PCR. In ARM-PCR, communal superprimers followed tagged nested gene-specific primers for exponential amplification. One entry per CDR3 protein, called by TCRdb with MiXCR from the multiplex PCR reads. The profile shows roughly 2,400 distinct CDR3 sequences, 40% to 50% of them singletons. The sample taken for sequencing was activated T cells sorted from blood. This sample's subset: CD45RA-RO-CD69+ activated T cells. The sequence was obtained from a man aged 35 to 55 in good health. The rearrangement links TRBV21-1 to TRBJ2-3; TRBD1 is taken as the D call from the table, unchecked against the DNA. TRBV21-1 is reported as a pseudogene. The CDR3 spells CASSEGGRELTDTQYF. CDR3 DNA: TGTGCCAGCAGCGAAGGGGGCAGGGAATTGACAGATACGCAGTATTTT.